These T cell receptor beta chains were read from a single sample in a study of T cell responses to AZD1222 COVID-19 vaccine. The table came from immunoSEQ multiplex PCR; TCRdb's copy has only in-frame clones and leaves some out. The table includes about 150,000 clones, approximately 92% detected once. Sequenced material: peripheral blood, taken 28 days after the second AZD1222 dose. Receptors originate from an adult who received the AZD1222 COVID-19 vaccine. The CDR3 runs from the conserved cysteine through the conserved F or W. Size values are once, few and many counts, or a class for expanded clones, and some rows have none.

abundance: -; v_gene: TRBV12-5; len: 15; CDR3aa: CASGSGGTISDEQFF
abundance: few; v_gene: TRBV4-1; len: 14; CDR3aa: CASSLEKASYEQYF
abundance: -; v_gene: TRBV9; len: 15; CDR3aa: CASSVGGSNQETQYF
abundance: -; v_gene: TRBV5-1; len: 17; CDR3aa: CASFESGGKREWTEAFF
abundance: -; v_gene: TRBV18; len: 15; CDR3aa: CASSPGAGEYNEQFF
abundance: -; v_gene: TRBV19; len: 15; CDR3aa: CASSSRDRNNYGYTF
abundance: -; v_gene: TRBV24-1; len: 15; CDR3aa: CATSDTGTGFRGYTF
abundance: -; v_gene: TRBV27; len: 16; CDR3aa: CASSLATSPGTGELFF
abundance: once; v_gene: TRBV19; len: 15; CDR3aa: CASSMTSGRAYEQFF
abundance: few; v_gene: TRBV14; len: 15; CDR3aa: CASSQGLAGKGEQFF
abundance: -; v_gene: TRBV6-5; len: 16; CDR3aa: CASSYSAGASNQPQHF
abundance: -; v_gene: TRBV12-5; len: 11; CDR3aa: CASGTDEKLFF
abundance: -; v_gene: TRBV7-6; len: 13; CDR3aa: CASSYNPGGTEFF
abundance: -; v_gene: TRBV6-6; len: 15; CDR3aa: CASSPNRVRGTEAFF
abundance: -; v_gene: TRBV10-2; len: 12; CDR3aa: CASSVGDYGYTF
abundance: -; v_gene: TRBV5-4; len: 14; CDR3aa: CASSVEGTNYGYTF
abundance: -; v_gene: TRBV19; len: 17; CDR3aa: CASSITGEAWAAGELFF
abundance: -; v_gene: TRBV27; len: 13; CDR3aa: CASSFRSPNEQYF
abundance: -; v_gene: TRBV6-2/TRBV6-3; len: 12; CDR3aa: CASSPVLHGYTF
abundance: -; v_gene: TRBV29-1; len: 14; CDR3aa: CSVSDRVAGNTIYF
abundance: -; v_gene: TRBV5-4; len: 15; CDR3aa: CASSFGTSGMETQYF
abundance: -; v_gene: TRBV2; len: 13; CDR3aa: CASSATGNYGYTF
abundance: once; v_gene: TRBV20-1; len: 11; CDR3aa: CSASTGHEQFF
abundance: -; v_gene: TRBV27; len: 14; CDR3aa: CASRKGASREKLFF
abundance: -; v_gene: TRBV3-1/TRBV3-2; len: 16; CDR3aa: CASSQDGARREFEQFF
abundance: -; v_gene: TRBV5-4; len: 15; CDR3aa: CASSWAAEGTDTQYF
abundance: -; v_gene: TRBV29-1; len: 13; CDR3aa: CSAEPGMDYGYTF
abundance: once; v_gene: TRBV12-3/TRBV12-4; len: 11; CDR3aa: CASRGRTEAFF
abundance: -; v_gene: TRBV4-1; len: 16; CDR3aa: CASSQDTLVQGYEAFF
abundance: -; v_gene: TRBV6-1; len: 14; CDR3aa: CASSESSLGGEQYF
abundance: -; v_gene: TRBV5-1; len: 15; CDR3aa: CASRPTGSSGNTIYF
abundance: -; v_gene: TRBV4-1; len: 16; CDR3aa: CASSQGGLAGLDEQFF
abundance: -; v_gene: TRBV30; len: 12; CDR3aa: CAWRGLNTEAFF
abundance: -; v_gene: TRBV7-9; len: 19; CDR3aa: CASSPRVPPLNSGANVLTF
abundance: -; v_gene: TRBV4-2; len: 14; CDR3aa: CASSQGTRTDTQYF
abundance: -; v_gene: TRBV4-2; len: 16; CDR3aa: CASSQDSQREGGELFF
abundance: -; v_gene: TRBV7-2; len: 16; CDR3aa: CASSLDPSVSYNEQFF
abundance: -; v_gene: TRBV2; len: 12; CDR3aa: CIGSSSYNEQFF
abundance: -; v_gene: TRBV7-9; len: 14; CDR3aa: CASSLDRGGYGYTF
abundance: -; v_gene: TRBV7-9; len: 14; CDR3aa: CASSLWQDHEKLFF
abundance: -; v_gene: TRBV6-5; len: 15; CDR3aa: CASRVFSSMNTEAFF
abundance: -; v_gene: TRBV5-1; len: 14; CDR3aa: CASSLRQMNTEAFF
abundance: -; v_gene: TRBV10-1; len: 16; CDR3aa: CASSHLEAGLRNEQFF
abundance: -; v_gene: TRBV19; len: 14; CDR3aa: CASSIRDGGTEAFF
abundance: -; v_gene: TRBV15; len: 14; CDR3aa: CATSGGGSHNEQFF
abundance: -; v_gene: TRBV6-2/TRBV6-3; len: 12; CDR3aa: CASSYSDRGYTF
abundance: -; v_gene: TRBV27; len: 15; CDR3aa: CASRIGTAYTDTQYF
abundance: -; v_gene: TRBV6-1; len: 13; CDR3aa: CASSERPPGEQFF
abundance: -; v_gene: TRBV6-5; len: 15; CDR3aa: CASSKPGGLGNEQFF
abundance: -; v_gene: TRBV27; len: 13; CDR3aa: CASSFSWDTEAFF
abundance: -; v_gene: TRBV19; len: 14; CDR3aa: CASSRDRGLQPQHF
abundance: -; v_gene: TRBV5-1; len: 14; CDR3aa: CASSWEAERGEQYF
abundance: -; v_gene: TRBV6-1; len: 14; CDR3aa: CASSEAGTSSGYTF
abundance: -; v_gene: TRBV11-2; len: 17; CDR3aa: CASSSGLAGVEQETQYF
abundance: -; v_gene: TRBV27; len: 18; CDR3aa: CASRPSERQGASNSPLHF